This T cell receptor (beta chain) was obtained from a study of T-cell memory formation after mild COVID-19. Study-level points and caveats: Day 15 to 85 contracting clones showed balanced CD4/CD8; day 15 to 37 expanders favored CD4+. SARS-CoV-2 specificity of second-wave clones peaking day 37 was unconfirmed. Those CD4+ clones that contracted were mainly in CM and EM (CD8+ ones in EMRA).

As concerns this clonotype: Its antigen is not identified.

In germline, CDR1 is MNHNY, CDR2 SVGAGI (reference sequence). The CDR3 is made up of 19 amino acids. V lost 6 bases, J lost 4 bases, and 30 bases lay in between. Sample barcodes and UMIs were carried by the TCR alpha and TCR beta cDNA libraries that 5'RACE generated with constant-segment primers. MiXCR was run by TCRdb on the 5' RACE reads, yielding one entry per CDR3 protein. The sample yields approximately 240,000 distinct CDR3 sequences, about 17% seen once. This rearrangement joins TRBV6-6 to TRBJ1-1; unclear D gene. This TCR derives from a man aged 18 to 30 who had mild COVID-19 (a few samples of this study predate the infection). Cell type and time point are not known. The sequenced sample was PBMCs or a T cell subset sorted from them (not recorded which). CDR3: CASSRLGGPDYIHGTEAFF. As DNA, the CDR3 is TGTGCCAGCAGCAGGTTAGGAGGCCCAGATTACATCCATGGCACTGAAGCTTTCTTT.